The rows below give T cell receptor beta chains drawn from one sample of a study of neurological immune-mediated disorders. TCRdb processed the 5' RACE reads anew with MiXCR; each CDR3 protein has one entry. The repertoire holds some 41,000 distinct CDR3 sequences, with roughly 14% as singletons. The sequencing input was CD4+ T cells from blood. The receptors stem from a woman in her sixties with HTLV-1-associated myelopathy (HAM/TSP). Both conserved end residues are part of each CDR3. D genes are given only for firm matches. Clone size is given for some rows only: seen once, a few or many times, or a class if the clone is expanded.

d_call	j_call	clone_size	v_call	cdr3_nt	cdr3_aa
-	TRBJ1-6	many	TRBV18	TGTGCCAGCTCACCTGATAGGACAGAGAATTCACCCCTCCACTTT	CASSPDRTENSPLHF
TRBD1	TRBJ2-6	-	TRBV6-5	TGTGCCAGCAGTTACTCGACCCGGGACAGCCGCTCTGGGGCCAACGTCCTGACTTTC	CASSYSTRDSRSGANVLTF
TRBD2	TRBJ2-1	-	TRBV7-6	TGTGCCAGCAGCCGGGGGGAATGGGAGGGTGAGCAGTTCTTC	CASSRGEWEGEQFF
-	TRBJ2-7	-	TRBV10-3	TGTGCCATCAGTGAGCCCCCAGCAGCCGAGCAGTACTTC	CAISEPPAAEQYF
-	TRBJ2-1	many	TRBV20-1	TGCAGTGCTAGATGGTGGAGATCCTACAATGAGCAGTTCTTC	CSARWWRSYNEQFF
TRBD1	TRBJ1-5	-	TRBV5-6	TGTGCCAGCAGCTTAGCGGGACAGGGGGCGGTTGGCAATCAGCCCCAGCATTTT	CASSLAGQGAVGNQPQHF
-	TRBJ1-2	few	TRBV2	TGTGCCAGCACCGGAATAGACGGGGGCTACACCTTC	CASTGIDGGYTF
-	TRBJ2-2	medium-sized	TRBV2	TGTGCCAGCAGGGTGGACAGAAACACCGGGGAGCTGTTTTTT	CASRVDRNTGELFF
-	TRBJ2-7	many	TRBV5-1	TGCGCCAGCAGCTTGTCAGGGGTGGACAAGGAGCAGTACTTC	CASSLSGVDKEQYF
-	TRBJ1-1	many	TRBV10-3	TGTGCCATCAGTGCCCCCGGAGGGACTGAAGCTTTCTTT	CAISAPGGTEAFF
TRBD2	TRBJ2-1	many	TRBV20-1	TGCAGTGCTAGGGAAATAGCGGGGGGGCAGTATGAGCAGTTCTTC	CSAREIAGGQYEQFF
TRBD2	TRBJ2-1	-	TRBV20-1	TGCAGTGCTAGAGATGGGACTAGCGGGTTCTCCTACAATGAGCAGTTCTTC	CSARDGTSGFSYNEQFF
-	TRBJ2-1	many	TRBV7-9	TGTGCCAGCAGCTTAGCTGACGCCCGAATACCCAATGAGCAGTTCTTC	CASSLADARIPNEQFF
TRBD2	TRBJ2-3	many	TRBV10-2	TGCGCCAGCAGTGAGTCGCGAACGGGGGGGCTGGGAGATACGCAGTATTTT	CASSESRTGGLGDTQYF
TRBD1	TRBJ1-1	few	TRBV5-6	TGTGCCAGCAGCTACGACAGGGGGCAGGAAGCTTTCTTT	CASSYDRGQEAFF
TRBD1	TRBJ2-7	many	TRBV20-1	TGCAGTGCTAACGGGGACAGTATCTACGAGCAGTACTTC	CSANGDSIYEQYF
-	TRBJ2-3	many	TRBV5-1	TGCGCCAGCAGTTTGCAGGGAGAGGTAGATACGCAGTATTTT	CASSLQGEVDTQYF
-	TRBJ2-1	once	TRBV20-1	TGCAGTGCTATCTTCGGGACTCAATATCACGCACTCTCATACAATGAGCAGTTCTTC	CSAIFGTQYHALSYNEQFF
-	TRBJ2-7	-	TRBV18	TGTGCCAGCTCACCGGGATCCTACGAGCAGTACTTC	CASSPGSYEQYF
TRBD1	TRBJ2-7	many	TRBV7-8	TGTGCCAGCAGCAGTAAGGACAGGCCCCCCTACGAGCAGTACTTC	CASSSKDRPPYEQYF
TRBD2	TRBJ2-3	many	TRBV5-1	TGCGCCAGCAGCTGGGAGGGAGGCACAGATACGCAGTATTTT	CASSWEGGTDTQYF
TRBD1	TRBJ2-1	many	TRBV6-1	TGTGCCAGCAGTGAACCGGGACAGGGAGTTTACAATGAGCAGTTCTTC	CASSEPGQGVYNEQFF
-	TRBJ1-1	many	TRBV7-2	TGTGCCAGCAGCTTAGAGGCGCGGGGTCATCCAAACACTGAAGCTTTCTTT	CASSLEARGHPNTEAFF
TRBD1	TRBJ2-7	many	TRBV27	TGTGCCAGCAGTGGAGGACAGGGTAATTCCTACGAGCAGTACTTC	CASSGGQGNSYEQYF
TRBD1	TRBJ2-1	-	TRBV5-1	TGCGCCAGCAGCTCGGACAGGGATACGTGGGACGAGCAGTTCTTC	CASSSDRDTWDEQFF
TRBD1	TRBJ1-5	many	TRBV7-8	TGTGCCAGCAGCTCCCCGGGACAGGGCCATCAGCCCCAGCATTTT	CASSSPGQGHQPQHF
-	TRBJ1-2	many	TRBV6-5	TGTGCCAGCAGCCGCCAGCGAACGTATGGCTACACCTTC	CASSRQRTYGYTF